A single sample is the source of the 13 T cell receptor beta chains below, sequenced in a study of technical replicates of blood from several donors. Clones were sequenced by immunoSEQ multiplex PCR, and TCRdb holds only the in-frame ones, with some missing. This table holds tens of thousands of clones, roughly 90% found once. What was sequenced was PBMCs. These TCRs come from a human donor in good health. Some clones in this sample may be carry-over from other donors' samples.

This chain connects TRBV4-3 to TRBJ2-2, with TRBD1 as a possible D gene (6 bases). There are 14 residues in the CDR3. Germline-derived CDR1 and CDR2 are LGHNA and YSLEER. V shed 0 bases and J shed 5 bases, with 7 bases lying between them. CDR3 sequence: CASSQDRGTGELFF. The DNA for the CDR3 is TGCGCCAGCAGCCAAGATAGGGGGACCGGGGAGCTGTTTTTT.

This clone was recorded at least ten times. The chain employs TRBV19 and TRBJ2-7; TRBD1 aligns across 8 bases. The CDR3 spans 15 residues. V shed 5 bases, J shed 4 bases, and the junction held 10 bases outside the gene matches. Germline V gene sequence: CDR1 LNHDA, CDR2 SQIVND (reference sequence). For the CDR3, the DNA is TGTGCCAGTAGTCCCCCAGGGGGCGCTGTATACGAGCAGTACTTC. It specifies CASSPPGGAVYEQYF.

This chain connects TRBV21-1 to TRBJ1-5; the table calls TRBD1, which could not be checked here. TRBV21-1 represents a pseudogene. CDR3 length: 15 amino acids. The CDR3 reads CASTSIQGTNQPQHF. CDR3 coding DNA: TGTGCCAGCACCAGCATTCAGGGCACTAATCAGCCCCAGCATTTT.

CDR3 protein: CASSLDREGRNEQFF. For the CDR3, the DNA is TGTGCCAGCAGCTTAGACAGGGAGGGAAGGAATGAGCAGTTCTTC. This chain connects TRBV11-2 to TRBJ2-1, with TRBD2 matching 7 bases. V lost 0 bases, J lost 7 bases, and 6 bases stayed unmatched. CDR3 size: 15 residues. The V gene's germline CDR1 is SGHAT and CDR2 FQNNGV.

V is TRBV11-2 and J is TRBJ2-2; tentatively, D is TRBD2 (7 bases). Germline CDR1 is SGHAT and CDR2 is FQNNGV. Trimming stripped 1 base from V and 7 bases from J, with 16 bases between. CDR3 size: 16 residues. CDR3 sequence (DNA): TGTGCCAGCAGCTTAGTTGGGGGCGGGGGCTACGGGGAGCTGTTTTTT. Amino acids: CASSLVGGGGYGELFF.

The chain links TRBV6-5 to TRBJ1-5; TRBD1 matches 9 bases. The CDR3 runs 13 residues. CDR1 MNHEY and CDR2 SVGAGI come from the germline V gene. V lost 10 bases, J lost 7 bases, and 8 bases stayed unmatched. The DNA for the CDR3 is TGTGCCACCGGGGACAGGGAAGGGCAGCCCCAGCATTTT. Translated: CATGDREGQPQHF.

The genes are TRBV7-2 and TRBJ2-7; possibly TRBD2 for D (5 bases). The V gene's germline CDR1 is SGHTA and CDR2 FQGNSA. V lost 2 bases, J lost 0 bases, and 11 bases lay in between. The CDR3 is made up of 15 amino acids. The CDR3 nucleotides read TGTGCCAGCAGCTTACGAGGGCCGAGCTCCTACGAGCAGTACTTC. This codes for CASSLRGPSSYEQYF. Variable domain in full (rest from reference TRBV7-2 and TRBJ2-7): GAGVSQSPSNKVTEKGKDVELRCDPISGHTALYWYRQSLGQGLEFLIYFQGNSAPDKSGLPSDRFSAERTGGSVSTLTIQRTQQEDSAVYLCASSLRGPSSYEQYFGPGTRLTVT.

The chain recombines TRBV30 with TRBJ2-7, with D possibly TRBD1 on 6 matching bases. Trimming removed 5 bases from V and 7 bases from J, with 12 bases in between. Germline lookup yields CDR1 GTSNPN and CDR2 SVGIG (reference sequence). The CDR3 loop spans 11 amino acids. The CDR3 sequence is CAWGGRLEQYF. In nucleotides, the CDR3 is TGTGCCTGGGGGGGCAGGCTGGAGCAGTACTTC.

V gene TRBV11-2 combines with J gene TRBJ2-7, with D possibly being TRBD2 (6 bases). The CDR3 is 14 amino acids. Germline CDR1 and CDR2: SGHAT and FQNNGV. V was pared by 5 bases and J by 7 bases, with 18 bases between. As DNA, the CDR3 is TGTGCCAGCAGCCCCGGGACTCACCCGGGAGAGCAGTACTTC. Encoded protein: CASSPGTHPGEQYF.

The CDR3 sequence is CASSFDRVGYTF. The CDR3 nucleotides are TGTGCCAGCAGCTTTGACAGAGTGGGCTACACCTTC. V and J are TRBV7-2 and TRBJ1-2; TRBD1 is a possible D gene (5 bases). CDR1 is SGHTA, CDR2 FQGNSA, per germline. This CDR3 region has 12 residues. Trimming removed 3 bases from V and 8 bases from J, with 10 bases in between.

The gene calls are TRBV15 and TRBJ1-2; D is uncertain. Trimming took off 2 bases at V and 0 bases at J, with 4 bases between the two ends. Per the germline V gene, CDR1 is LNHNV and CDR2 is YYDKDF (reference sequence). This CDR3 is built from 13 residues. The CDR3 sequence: CATSRQTNYGYTF. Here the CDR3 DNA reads TGTGCCACCAGCAGACAAACTAACTATGGCTACACCTTC.

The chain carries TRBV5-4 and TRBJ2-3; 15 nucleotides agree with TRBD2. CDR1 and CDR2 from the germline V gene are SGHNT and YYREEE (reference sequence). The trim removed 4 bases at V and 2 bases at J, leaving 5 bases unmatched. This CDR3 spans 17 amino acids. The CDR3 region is CASSQGLAGGITDTQYF. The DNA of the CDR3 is TGTGCCAGCAGCCAAGGACTAGCGGGGGGGATCACAGATACGCAGTATTTT. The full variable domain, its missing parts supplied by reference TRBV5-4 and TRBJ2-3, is ETGVTQSPTHLIKTRGQQVTLRCSSQSGHNTVSWYQQALGQGPQFIFQYYREEENGRGNFPPRFSGLQFPNYSSELNVNALELDDSALYLCASSQGLAGGITDTQYFGPGTRLTVL.

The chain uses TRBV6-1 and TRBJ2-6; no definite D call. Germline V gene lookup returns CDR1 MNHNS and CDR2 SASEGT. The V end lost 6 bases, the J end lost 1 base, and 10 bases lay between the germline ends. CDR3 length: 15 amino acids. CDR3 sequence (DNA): TGTGCCAGCAGAACCCTCACATCTGGGGCCAACGTCCTGACTTTC. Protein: CASRTLTSGANVLTF.